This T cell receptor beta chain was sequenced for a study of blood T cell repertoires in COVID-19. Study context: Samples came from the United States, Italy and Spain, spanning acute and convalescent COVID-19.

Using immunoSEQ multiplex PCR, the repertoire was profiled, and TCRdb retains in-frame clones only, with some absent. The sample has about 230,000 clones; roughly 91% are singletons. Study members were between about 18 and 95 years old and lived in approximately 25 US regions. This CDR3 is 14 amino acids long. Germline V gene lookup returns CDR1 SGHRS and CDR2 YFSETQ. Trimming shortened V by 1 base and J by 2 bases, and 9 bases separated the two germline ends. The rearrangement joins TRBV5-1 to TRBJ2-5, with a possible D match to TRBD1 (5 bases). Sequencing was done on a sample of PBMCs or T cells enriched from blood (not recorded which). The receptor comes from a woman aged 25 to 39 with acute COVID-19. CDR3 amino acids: CASSLSGQQETQYF. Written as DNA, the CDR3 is TGCGCCAGCAGCTTGTCAGGGCAACAAGAGACCCAGTACTTC.